This TCR beta chain was sequenced during a study of T cells in women clearing cervical HPV infection. General study results and limits: TRBV6-7 abundance was lower in cases than controls (around 0.11% versus 0.15%).

immunoSEQ multiplex PCR used an average of roughly 1,300 ng genomic DNA. Repertoires were generated with immunoSEQ multiplex PCR, while TCRdb's copy carries only in-frame clones and drops some. The specimen's table records around 30,000 clones. As concerns this clone: What it recognizes is unknown. The read falls 3 residues short of the CDR3 end, and the missing part is taken from the germline J gene.

V lost 4 bases to trimming and J lost 4 bases, with 13 bases between them. The CDR3 is made up of 14 amino acids. Germline CDR1 SGHTA, CDR2 FQGNSA. The sample was blood buffy coat. This chain links TRBV7-2 with TRBJ1-2; tentatively, D is TRBD1 (6 bases). The source of this sequence is a woman aged 18 to 75 with a cervical HPV16 infection that either progressed to CIN3+ or cleared (not recorded which). CDR3 DNA (partial): TGTGCCAGCAGCTCCCGACAGGAAGCCTATGGC. This codes for CASSSRQEAYG. The entire CDR3 reads CASSSRQEAYGYTF.